The sequence of this T cell receptor beta chain was determined in a study of blood T cell repertoires in COVID-19. About the study: Sample material is recorded as cDNA or gDNA derived from T cells, B-cell-depleted T cells, or PBMCs.

From germline, CDR1 is KGHDR and CDR2 SFDVKD. Trimming pared 3 bases from V and 0 bases from J, leaving 5 bases between. The CDR3 contains 14 residues. Some clones are missing from TCRdb's copy, which holds only in-frame ones; the method was immunoSEQ multiplex PCR. The table records a few hundred thousand clones, about 87% of them present only once. The table lists this clone with a count of one. V usage is TRBV24-1 and J usage is TRBJ1-5; D unclear. Sequenced material: PBMCs or T cells enriched from blood (not recorded which). The origin of this receptor is a woman between 40 and 55 years old with acute COVID-19. The CDR3 sequence: CATSDRYSNQPQHF. For the CDR3, the DNA is TGTGCCACCAGTGATCGTTATAGCAATCAGCCCCAGCATTTT.